This TCR beta chain was sequenced in a study of patients and donors after allogeneic stem cell transplantation. A few counts support this clonotype. V dropped 6 bases and J dropped 9 bases, with 12 bases sitting between them. This CDR3 spans 12 amino acids. Via MiXCR, TCRdb re-called the RT-PCR reads, giving one row per CDR3 protein. The data show around 170,000 distinct CDR3 sequences, nearly 25% seen once. The chain recombines TRBV12-3 or TRBV12-4 with TRBJ2-1, with no clear D. Source material: blood, either unsorted or a sorted T cell fraction (not recorded which). This sequence originates from a human donor who was either an allogeneic HSCT recipient or a stem cell or donor lymphocyte infusion donor (not recorded which). It is not recorded whose cells these are; they may come from a transplant donor. The CDR3 DNA follows: TGTGCCAGCAGGTTCTCTCGCGCTGAGCAGTTCTTC. Translation gives CASRFSRAEQFF.